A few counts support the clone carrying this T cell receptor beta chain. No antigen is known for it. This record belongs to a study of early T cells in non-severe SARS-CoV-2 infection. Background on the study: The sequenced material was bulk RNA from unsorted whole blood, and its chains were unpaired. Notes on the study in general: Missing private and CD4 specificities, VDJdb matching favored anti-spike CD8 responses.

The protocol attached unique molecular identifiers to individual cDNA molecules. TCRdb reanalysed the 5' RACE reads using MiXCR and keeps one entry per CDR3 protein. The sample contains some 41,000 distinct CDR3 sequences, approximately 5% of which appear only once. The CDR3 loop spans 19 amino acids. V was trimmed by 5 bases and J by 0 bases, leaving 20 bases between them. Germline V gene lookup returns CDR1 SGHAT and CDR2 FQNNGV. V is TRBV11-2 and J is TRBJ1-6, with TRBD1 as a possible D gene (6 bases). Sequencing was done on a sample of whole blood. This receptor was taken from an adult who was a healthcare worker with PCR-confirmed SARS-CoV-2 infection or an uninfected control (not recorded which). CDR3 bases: TGTGCCAGCAGCCCCATGGGGGGCAGGGGAGGCTCCTATAATTCACCCCTCCACTTT. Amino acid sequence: CASSPMGGRGGSYNSPLHF.